The TCR beta chain described here comes from a study of cytomegalovirus exposure and HLA in healthy donors. Study-wide findings and caveats: A few CMV-associated chains were confirmed in vitro to be specific for CMV antigens.

13 Jbeta primers and 60 Vbeta primers were used for the PCR. Clones were read by immunoSEQ multiplex PCR, and TCRdb kept only the in-frame ones, dropping some. This table holds tens of thousands of clones. In regard to this clone: The antigen remains unidentified.

With V trimmed by 4 bases and J by 2 bases, 9 bases remained unmatched. Per germline, CDR1 SGDLS and CDR2 YYNGEE. This CDR3 spans 15 amino acids. Sequenced: PBMCs. This chain connects TRBV9 to TRBJ2-7, with TRBD1 matching 7 bases. The clonotype originates from a young man in good health and CMV-seronegative. CDR3 nucleotides: TGTGCCAGCAGCCCCAGTGCAGGGGGAACCTACGAGCAGTACTTC. Its translation is CASSPSAGGTYEQYF.